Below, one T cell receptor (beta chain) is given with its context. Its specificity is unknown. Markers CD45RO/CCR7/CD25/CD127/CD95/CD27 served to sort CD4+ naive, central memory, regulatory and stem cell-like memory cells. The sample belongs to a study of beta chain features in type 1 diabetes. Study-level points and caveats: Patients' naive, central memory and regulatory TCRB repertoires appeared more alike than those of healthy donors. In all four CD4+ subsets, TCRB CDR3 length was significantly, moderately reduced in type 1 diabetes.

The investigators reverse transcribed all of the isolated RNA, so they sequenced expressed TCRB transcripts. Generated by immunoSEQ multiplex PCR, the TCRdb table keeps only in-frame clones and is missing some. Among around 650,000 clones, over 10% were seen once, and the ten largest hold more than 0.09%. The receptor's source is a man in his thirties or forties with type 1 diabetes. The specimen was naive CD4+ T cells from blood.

The CDR3 reads CASSQVGTDSGANVLTF. The CDR3 coding sequence is TGTGCCAGCAGCCAAGTAGGGACAGACTCTGGGGCCAACGTCCTGACTTTC. The chain combines TRBV4-2 with TRBJ2-6; 7 bases map to TRBD1. Looked up from germline, CDR1 is LGHNA and CDR2 is YNFKEQ. V trimming: 1 base; J trimming: 0 bases; junction bases outside the gene matches: 3. This CDR3 contains 17 residues.